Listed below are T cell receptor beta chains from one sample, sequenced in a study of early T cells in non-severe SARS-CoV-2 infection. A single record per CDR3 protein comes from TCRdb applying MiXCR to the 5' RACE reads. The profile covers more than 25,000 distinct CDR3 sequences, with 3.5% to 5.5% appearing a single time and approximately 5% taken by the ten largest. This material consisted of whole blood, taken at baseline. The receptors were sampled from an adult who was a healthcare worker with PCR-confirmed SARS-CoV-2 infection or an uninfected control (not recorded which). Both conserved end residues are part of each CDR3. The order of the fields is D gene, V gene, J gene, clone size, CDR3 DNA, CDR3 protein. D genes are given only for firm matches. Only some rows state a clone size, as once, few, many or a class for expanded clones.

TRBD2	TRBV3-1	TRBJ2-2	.	TGTGCCAGCAGCCCGGGACTAGCGGCGAACACCGGGGAGCTGTTTTTT	CASSPGLAANTGELFF
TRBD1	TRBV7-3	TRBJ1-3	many	TGTGCCAGCAGCTCTCACGGACAGGGGGGAAACACCATATATTTT	CASSSHGQGGNTIYF
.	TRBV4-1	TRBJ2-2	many	TGCGCCAGCAGCCAAGAGGAGTCGGACTCCCGGATGTGGACCGGGGAGCTGTTTTTT	CASSQEESDSRMWTGELFF
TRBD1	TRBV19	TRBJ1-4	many	TGTGCCAGTCAGGGGGCGAGGGAAAAACTGTTTTTT	CASQGAREKLFF
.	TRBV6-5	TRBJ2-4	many	TGTGCCAGCAGTCTAACAGGGACCGCGAACATTCAGTACTTC	CASSLTGTANIQYF
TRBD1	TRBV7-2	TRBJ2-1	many	TGTGCCAGCACCAAAGGGACAGTGTACAATGAGCAGTTCTTC	CASTKGTVYNEQFF
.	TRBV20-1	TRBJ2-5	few	TGCAGTGCTAGAGATCGAACTAGAGGGGAGACCCAGTACTTC	CSARDRTRGETQYF
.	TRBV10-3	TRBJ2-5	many	TGTGCCATCGGGGGCGGGGAGACCCAGTACTTC	CAIGGGETQYF
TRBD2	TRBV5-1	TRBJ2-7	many	TGCGCCAGCAGCTTGTATCTAGCGGGTTCCCTCTACGAGCAGTACTTC	CASSLYLAGSLYEQYF
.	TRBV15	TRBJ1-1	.	TGTGCCACCAGCAGAGACCCGGACAGGAACACTGAAGCTTTCTTT	CATSRDPDRNTEAFF
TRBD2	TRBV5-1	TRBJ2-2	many	TGCGCCGGCCGAAGGACTAGCGGGATTGCCGGGGAGCTGTTTTTT	CAGRRTSGIAGELFF
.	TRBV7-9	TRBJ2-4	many	TGTGCCAGCAGCCCCCCCGGGGGGCGCGTCAAAAACATTCAGTACTTC	CASSPPGGRVKNIQYF
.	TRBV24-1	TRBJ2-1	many	TGTGCCACCAGTGTAGACTGGAGCAATGAGCAGTTCTTC	CATSVDWSNEQFF
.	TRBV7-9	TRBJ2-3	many	TGTGCCAGCAGCTTTGGAGGGGGAGGCACAGATACGCAGTATTTT	CASSFGGGGTDTQYF
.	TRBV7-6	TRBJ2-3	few	TGTGCCAGCGGGGGCGAGGGGAGCACAGATACGCAGTATTTT	CASGGEGSTDTQYF
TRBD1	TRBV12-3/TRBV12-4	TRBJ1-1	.	TGTGCCAGCAGGGTGGACAGGGTTATTTCGGACACTGAAGCTTTCTTT	CASRVDRVISDTEAFF
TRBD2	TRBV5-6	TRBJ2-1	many	TGTGCCAGCAGCTTGGTTGGGACTAGCGGTGAGCAGTTCTTC	CASSLVGTSGEQFF
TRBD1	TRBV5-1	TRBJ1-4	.	TGCGCCAGCAGCTTGGACAGGGGAAACAGAAAACTGTTTTTT	CASSLDRGNRKLFF
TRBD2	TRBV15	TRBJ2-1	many	TGTGCCACCTGCGCAAGCGGGGGGGCGAATGAGCAGTTCTTC	CATCASGGANEQFF
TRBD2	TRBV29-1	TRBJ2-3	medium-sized	TGCAGCGGGTTACTAGCGGGGCCCACAGATACGCAGTATTTT	CSGLLAGPTDTQYF
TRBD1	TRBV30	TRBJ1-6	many	TGTGCCTGGTCCGGACAGGGGTATTCACCCCTCCACTTT	CAWSGQGYSPLHF
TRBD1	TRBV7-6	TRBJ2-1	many	TGTGCCAGCAGCTTAGGACAGGGTCGAAACAATGAGCAGTTCTTC	CASSLGQGRNNEQFF
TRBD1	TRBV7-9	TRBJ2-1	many	TGTGCCAGCAGCTGGGGACAGTACAATGAGCAGTTCTTC	CASSWGQYNEQFF
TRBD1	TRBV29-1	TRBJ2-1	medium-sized	TGCAGCGTTGCCGGGACAGAGTTGAGTGAGCAGTTCTTC	CSVAGTELSEQFF
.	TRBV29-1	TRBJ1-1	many	TGCAGCGTTGATTGGGGGGCCGCTGAAGCTTTCTTT	CSVDWGAAEAFF
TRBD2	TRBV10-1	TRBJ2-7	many	TGCGCCAGCAGTGAGATCACTAGCGGCTCCTACGAGCAGTACTTC	CASSEITSGSYEQYF
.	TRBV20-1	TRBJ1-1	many	TGCAGTGCTAGAGGGACAGTCGACCTCTTTGAAGCTTTCTTT	CSARGTVDLFEAFF
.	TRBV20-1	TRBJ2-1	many	TGCAGTGCTAGTTTTCGGCAGTACAATGAGCAGTTCTTC	CSASFRQYNEQFF
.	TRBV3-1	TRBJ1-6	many	TGTGCCAGCAGCCAAGGTGATTCACCCCTCCACTTT	CASSQGDSPLHF
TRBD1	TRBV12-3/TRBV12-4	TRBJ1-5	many	TGTGCCAGCAGACAGGGGGCCAGCAATCAGCCCCAGCATTTT	CASRQGASNQPQHF
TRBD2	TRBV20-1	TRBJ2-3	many	TGCAGCGCTAGCGCACTAGCGGCCACAGATACGCAGTATTTT	CSASALAATDTQYF
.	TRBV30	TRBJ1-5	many	TGTGCCTGGAGGGACAGAAACAATCAGCCCCAGCATTTT	CAWRDRNNQPQHF
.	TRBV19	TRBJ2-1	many	TGTGCCAGTAGTAGACAGGCCTTTTACAATGAGCAGTTCTTC	CASSRQAFYNEQFF
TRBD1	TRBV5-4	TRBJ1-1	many	TGTGCCAGCAGCCCGGGACAGGGGGCGGGCGAAGCTTTCTTT	CASSPGQGAGEAFF
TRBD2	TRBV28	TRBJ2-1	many	TGTGCCAGCAGCGTTTCGGCTAGCGGGCCCGGTGAGCAGTTCTTC	CASSVSASGPGEQFF